These 3 T cell receptor beta chains were all obtained from the same sample, sequenced in a study of beta chain features in type 1 diabetes. Study-level findings and limits: Shorter TCRB CDR3s, moderately but significantly so, were found in Type 1 diabetes patients in all four CD4+ subsets.

No antigens are known for them. The whole isolated RNA underwent reverse transcription, so sequencing captured expressed TCRB transcripts. Sequencing was performed with immunoSEQ multiplex PCR; in TCRdb, only in-frame clones are kept and a portion is missing. The sample holds just under 150,000 clones, 13% seen once. What was sequenced was central memory CD4+ T cells from blood. These receptors all stem from a man aged 18 to 35 with type 1 diabetes.

The chain recombines TRBV5-1 with TRBJ2-5; possible D gene TRBD1, 6 bases. The CDR3 extends over 14 amino acids. Trimming cost V 0 bases and J 3 bases, with 9 bases left between them. Per germline, CDR1 SGHRS and CDR2 YFSETQ. CDR3 bases: TGCGCCAGCAGCTTGGCGTCAGGGGAAGAGACCCAGTACTTC. Its translation: CASSLASGEETQYF.

This clone was seen ten or more times. The V and J genes are TRBV4-1 and TRBJ2-1; TRBD2 aligns across 8 bases. The ends lost 0 bases at V and 4 bases at J; junction bases unmatched: 5. CDR3 length: 16 residues. CDR1 is MGHRA and CDR2 is YSYEKL in the germline V gene. CDR3 in DNA: TGCGCCAGCAGCCAAGAGTCAGCGGGGGTGTACAATGAGCAGTTCTTC. As protein: CASSQESAGVYNEQFF.

Ten or more counts support this clone. The sample contains more than one DNA sequence encoding this CDR3. DNA of the CDR3: TGTGCCCTGTCCGTGGGCGGTGGTGGGGAGACCCAGTACTTC. This encodes CALSVGGGGETQYF. The rearrangement joins TRBV30 to TRBJ2-5; D uncertain. This CDR3 contains 14 residues. Per germline, CDR1 GTSNPN and CDR2 SVGIG (reference sequence). Trimming pared 8 bases from V and 5 bases from J, leaving 21 bases between.